This T cell receptor (beta chain) is from a study of early T cells in non-severe SARS-CoV-2 infection. CDR1 and CDR2 from the germline V gene are MNHNS and SASEGT. V lost 5 bases and J 0 bases, leaving 10 bases between the germline ends. The CDR3 is made up of 14 amino acids. TCRdb reprocessed the 5' RACE reads with MiXCR, giving one entry per CDR3 protein. Of more than 75,000 distinct CDR3 sequences in the sample, 14% were seen once. Sequenced sample: whole blood. The rearrangement links TRBV6-1 to TRBJ1-1; D might be TRBD1 (6 bases). This receptor was identified in an adult who was a healthcare worker with PCR-confirmed SARS-CoV-2 infection or an uninfected control (not recorded which). CDR3 DNA sequence: TGTGCCAGCAGTCGGACAGTCATGAACACTGAAGCTTTCTTT. Translation gives CASSRTVMNTEAFF.